The 31 T cell receptor beta chains presented below share a single source sample, sequenced in a study of prognosis after radiotherapy for stage I lung cancer. Genomic DNA served as the source from which two-round multiplex PCR generated TCR beta CDR3 amplicons. With primers specific to each TRBV and TRBJ gene, the first-round PCR was performed. MiXCR was run by TCRdb on the multiplex PCR reads, yielding one entry per CDR3 protein. This sample has approximately 16,000 distinct CDR3 sequences, with less than 40% found just once. The starting material was PBMCs, obtained before or after stereotactic body radiation therapy (not recorded which). These receptors all come from a donor of 50 years or more with non-small cell lung cancer.

The V and J genes are TRBV20-1 and TRBJ2-5; TRBD2 matches 12 bases. In germline, CDR1 is DFQATT, CDR2 SNEGSKA (reference sequence). V lost 4 bases, J lost 5 bases, and 8 bases stayed unmatched. The CDR3 loop spans 15 amino acids. The CDR3 protein is CSAMALAGGSETQYF. In DNA, the CDR3 is TGCAGTGCTATGGCACTAGCGGGAGGTAGCGAGACCCAGTACTTC.

Remarks on this clonotype: At one end, the junction sequence differs from germline, possibly due to a read error. The chain is built from TRBV6-5 and TRBJ1-4, with TRBD1 matching 9 bases. The CDR3 is 15 residues long. CDR1 is MNHEY, CDR2 SVGAGI, per germline. CDR3 DNA: TGTGCCAGCAGTTTCAGGACAGGGGACGAAGAAAAACTTTTTTTT. This codes for CASSFRTGDEEKLFF.

This clonotype has just one count. The V call is TRBV6-2 or TRBV6-3, the J call TRBJ2-7; D is ambiguous. V lost 0 bases to trimming and J lost 5 bases, with 11 bases between them. This CDR3 has 14 amino acids. The germline V gene has CDR1 MNHEY and CDR2 SVGEGT. DNA of the CDR3: TGTGCCAGCAGTTACTCGAGTCTTGCTAACGAGCAGTACTTC. Amino acid sequence: CASSYSSLANEQYF.

This clonotype was observed at least ten times. The V gene is TRBV5-5, the J gene TRBJ1-3; 7 bases agree with TRBD1. CDR3 length: 15 amino acids. Germline V gene sequence: CDR1 SGHKS, CDR2 YYEKEE (reference sequence). V shed 4 bases and J 6 bases; nucleotides not matched to a gene: 10. The CDR3 loop reads CASSRAGTEENTIYF. CDR3 DNA: TGTGCCAGCAGCCGGGCCGGGACAGAAGAAAACACCATATATTTT.

This clonotype showed up many times. This rearrangement joins TRBV6-5 to TRBJ2-7; 8 nucleotides agree with TRBD2. V shed 0 bases, J shed 2 bases, and the junction held 0 bases outside the gene matches. Looked up from germline, CDR1 is MNHEY and CDR2 is SVGAGI. The CDR3 is made up of 14 amino acids. CDR3 residues: CASSYSTSAYEQYF. The CDR3 DNA reads as TGTGCCAGCAGTTACTCGACTAGCGCCTACGAGCAGTACTTC.

By share, this clonotype ranks as medium-sized. V gene TRBV6-8 combines with J gene TRBJ1-6; D is perhaps TRBD1 (6 bases). The V gene's germline CDR1 is MNHGY and CDR2 SAAAGT. The V gene lost 4 bases and the J gene lost 7 bases, with 11 bases spanning the gap. The CDR3 length is 14 residues. The CDR3 sequence: CASSLFQGNSPLHF. The DNA for the CDR3 is TGTGCCAGCAGTTTGTTTCAGGGGAATTCACCCCTCCACTTT.

This clonotype was detected many times. The V gene is TRBV19, the J gene TRBJ2-1; 8 bases fit TRBD2. The CDR3 totals 14 residues. J gave up 4 bases and V 3 bases, and 2 bases lay outside the gene matches. CDR1 and CDR2 (germline): LNHDA, SQIVND (reference sequence). CDR3 in amino acids: CASSIPGGYNEQFF. The CDR3 DNA sequence: TGTGCCAGTAGTATTCCGGGGGGGTACAATGAGCAGTTCTTC. Using reference TRBV19 and TRBJ2-1 for the parts outside the CDR3, the full variable domain is DGGITQSPKYLFRKEGQNVTLSCEQNLNHDAMYWYRQDPGQGLRLIYYSQIVNDFQKGDIAEGYSVSREKKESFPLTVTSAQKNPTAFYLCASSIPGGYNEQFFGPGTRLTVL.

This clonotype was picked up many times. The chain combines TRBV7-2 with TRBJ2-7, with a weak D call TRBD1 (6 bases). CDR3 length: 15 amino acids. Germline V lookup: CDR1 SGHTA, CDR2 FQGNSA. Trimming removed 5 bases from V and 2 bases from J, with 16 bases in between. This CDR3 is CASSTPVGATYEQYF. CDR3 nucleotides: TGTGCCAGCAGCACACCCGTGGGGGCAACCTACGAGCAGTACTTC.

To note about this clonotype: Since a much larger clone is just one base distant, this may be a read error. This chain uses TRBV4-3 with TRBJ2-3; TRBD2 agrees at 9 bases. The CDR3 has 16 amino acids. CDR1 and CDR2 from the germline V gene are LGHNA and YSLEER. The CDR3 here is CAISSWLAGYTDTQYF. The CDR3 DNA reads TGCGCCATCAGCTCCTGGCTAGCGGGGTACACAGATACGCAGTATTTT.

Worth noting for this clonotype: Given a far larger clone just one base away, this is likely a sequencing read error. The chain carries TRBV6-4 and TRBJ2-2, with 12 bases identical to TRBD2. The CDR3 length is 15 residues. Germline lookup yields CDR1 MRHNA and CDR2 SNTAGT. The CDR3 nucleotides are TGTACCAGCAGTCCGACTAGCGGGAGAACCGGGGAGCTGTTTTTT. This gives the protein CTSSPTSGRTGELFF.

This clonotype was observed at least ten times. The rearrangement uses TRBV18 and TRBJ2-2; TRBD2 matches 8 bases. The length of the CDR3 is 16 residues. Germline trimming cut 3 bases from V and 3 bases from J; bases unmatched to any gene: 6. Germline-derived CDR1 and CDR2 are KGHSH and LQKENI. The DNA for the CDR3 is TGTGCCAGCTCACCCCGACTAGCGACTGACACCGGGGAGCTGTTTTTT. Its protein product is CASSPRLATDTGELFF.

This clonotype was seen many times. The gene calls are TRBV19 and TRBJ2-3; 10 nucleotides match TRBD2. Germline loops: CDR1 LNHDA, CDR2 SQIVND (reference sequence). The CDR3 consists of 16 residues. The ends lost 1 base at V and 2 bases at J; junction bases unmatched: 3. The CDR3 nucleotides read TGTGCCAGTAGTATAGTTCTAGCGGGAGACACAGATACGCAGTATTTT. Its translation is CASSIVLAGDTDTQYF.

This clonotype was seen at least ten times. V and J are TRBV2 and TRBJ1-5; D is possibly TRBD1 (5 bases). Germline V gene sequence: CDR1 SNHLY, CDR2 FYNNEI. This CDR3 is built from 12 residues. CDR3 coding DNA: TGTGCAGGAGGGGAGAGCAATCAGCCCCAGCATTTT. This encodes CAGGESNQPQHF.

This clonotype was recorded at least ten times. The rearrangement joins TRBV27 to TRBJ2-7; D possibly corresponds to TRBD1 (6 bases). Germline values: CDR1 MNHEY, CDR2 SMNVEV (reference sequence). CDR3 length: 13 residues. V dropped 4 bases and J dropped 6 bases, with 13 bases sitting between them. Here the CDR3 reads CASSSTGSSEQYF. In DNA form, the CDR3 reads TGTGCCAGCAGTTCGACAGGTTCCAGCGAGCAGTACTTC.

The table lists this clonotype with many counts. The chain is built from TRBV20-1 and TRBJ1-4, with D uncertain. Germline loops: CDR1 DFQATT, CDR2 SNEGSKA (reference sequence). This CDR3 region has 14 residues. V was trimmed by 0 bases and J by 7 bases, leaving 12 bases between them. Here the CDR3 DNA reads TGCAGTGCTAGAGATCCTTCGGGTTTTGAAAAACTGTTTTTT. Translated, it gives CSARDPSGFEKLFF.

This clonotype is medium-sized (0.01 to 0.1%) by share. This sequence joins TRBV6-2 or TRBV6-3 and TRBJ2-7, with a possible D match to TRBD2 (6 bases). This CDR3 comprises 13 residues. V was trimmed by 5 bases and J by 3 bases, leaving 11 bases between them. Per germline, CDR1 MNHEY and CDR2 SVGEGT. CDR3 residues: CASSVREDYEQYF. The CDR3 DNA reads TGTGCCAGCAGTGTGCGGGAAGACTACGAGCAGTACTTC.

At least ten counts were recorded for this clonotype. The chain links TRBV19 to TRBJ1-5; D possibly corresponds to TRBD1 (5 bases). Trimming removed 4 bases at V and 0 bases at J, with 13 bases between. Germline V gene data show CDR1 as LNHDA and CDR2 as SQIVND (reference sequence). There are 16 residues in the CDR3. The CDR3 DNA is TGTGCCAGTAGTAATCCCTACAGGAGTAGCAATCAGCCCCAGCATTTT. Amino acid sequence: CASSNPYRSSNQPQHF.

At least ten counts were recorded for this clonotype. The chain uses TRBV7-2 and TRBJ2-1; 7 positions match TRBD2. Germline CDR1 is SGHTA and CDR2 is FQGNSA. The CDR3 is made up of 15 amino acids. The trim removed 6 bases at V and 2 bases at J, leaving 7 bases unmatched. This chain's CDR3 is CASSPESGTYNEQFF. In nucleotides, the CDR3 is TGTGCCAGCAGTCCCGAGAGCGGGACCTACAATGAGCAGTTCTTC.

This clonotype is termed medium-sized. The chain's CDR3 is CSARDQWTGYNEQFF. The DNA of the CDR3 is TGCAGTGCTAGAGATCAATGGACTGGGTACAATGAGCAGTTCTTC. The rearrangement joins TRBV20-1 to TRBJ2-1; perhaps TRBD2 as D (5 bases). Germline values: CDR1 DFQATT, CDR2 SNEGSKA (reference sequence). V shed 0 bases and J shed 4 bases, with 13 bases lying between them. The CDR3 length is 15 residues.

This clonotype occurred many times. The chain has TRBV12-3 or TRBV12-4 and TRBJ1-1; perhaps TRBD1 as D (5 bases). The CDR3 has 13 amino acids. V dropped 4 bases and J dropped 7 bases, with 13 bases sitting between them. This CDR3 is CASSWAGSLEAFF. CDR3 bases: TGTGCCAGCAGTTGGGCAGGGAGTCTTGAAGCTTTCTTT.

The V and J genes are TRBV6-1 and TRBJ1-2; the D gene is possibly TRBD1 (5 bases). Germline assignment: CDR1 MNHNS and CDR2 SASEGT. This CDR3 is built from 15 residues. Trimming removed 3 bases from V and 0 bases from J, with 11 bases in between. CDR3 sequence: CASSEAGCANYGYTF. The CDR3 DNA reads TGTGCCAGCAGTGAGGCAGGGTGCGCTAACTATGGCTACACCTTC.

The chain links TRBV7-9 to TRBJ1-1, with D maybe TRBD1 (6 bases). CDR1 SEHNR and CDR2 FQNEAQ come from the germline V gene (reference sequence). V lost 6 bases to trimming and J lost 7 bases, with 12 bases between them. This CDR3 spans 12 amino acids. CDR3: CASRPGAGEAFF. CDR3 DNA sequence: TGTGCCAGCAGACCGGGGGCCGGTGAAGCTTTCTTT. The entire variable domain, with the rest obtained from reference TRBV7-9 and TRBJ1-1, is as follows: DTGVSQNPRHKITKRGQNVTFRCDPISEHNRLYWYRQTLGQGPEFLTYFQNEAQLEKSRLLSDRFSAERPKGSFSTLEIQRTEQGDSAMYLCASRPGAGEAFFGQGTRLTVV.

With regard to this clonotype: It is likely a read error: a sequence one base away is far more abundant. The chain carries TRBV7-9 and TRBJ1-2, with a tentative D call TRBD1 (6 bases). This CDR3 comprises 13 residues. From germline, CDR1 is SEHNR and CDR2 FQNEAQ (reference sequence). Trimming pared 7 bases from V and 2 bases from J, leaving 11 bases between. The CDR3, as DNA: TGTGCCAGCACCAGGGACACGAACTATGGCTACACCTTC. Translated: CASTRDTNYGYTF.

In the case of this clonotype: Germline and junction disagree at one end, which may indicate a read error. The chain combines TRBV20-1 with TRBJ1-5; 8 nucleotides agree with TRBD1. CDR3 length: 12 amino acids. Germline V gives CDR1 DFQATT, CDR2 SNEGSKA (reference sequence). In DNA, the CDR3 is TGCAGTGCTGGAGGACAGGGCACAAACCTAAGATTT. This translates into CSAGGQGTNLRF.

This clonotype has ten or more counts. CDR3 residues: CASSWGRTGELFF. The DNA for the CDR3 is TGTGCCAGTAGTTGGGGCCGCACCGGGGAGCTGTTTTTT. V usage is TRBV19 and J usage is TRBJ2-2; perhaps TRBD1 as D (5 bases). Germline loops: CDR1 LNHDA, CDR2 SQIVND (reference sequence). Trimming took 5 bases from V and 4 from J, leaving 8 bases between them. CDR3 length: 13 amino acids.

The sample holds many counts of this clonotype. This rearrangement joins TRBV6-1 to TRBJ1-2; no definite D call. CDR3 length: 13 amino acids. CDR1 MNHNS and CDR2 SASEGT come from the germline V gene. The ends were cut back, 0 bases at V and 4 bases at J, with 6 bases in the middle. The CDR3 region is CASSEAPVYGYTF. The DNA for the CDR3 is TGTGCCAGCAGTGAAGCGCCGGTCTATGGCTACACCTTC.

In its sample, this clonotype ranks as medium-sized. This chain joins TRBV19 and TRBJ2-5; D is perhaps TRBD2 (5 bases). V lost 4 bases and J 5 bases, leaving 20 bases between the germline ends. Germline CDR1 reads LNHDA; CDR2 reads SQIVND (reference sequence). The CDR3 is made up of 16 amino acids. CDR3 residues: CASSNRVFEGWETQYF. CDR3 nucleotides: TGTGCCAGTAGTAACCGGGTTTTTGAGGGTTGGGAGACCCAGTACTTC.

This clonotype is a singleton in its sample. No conserved phenylalanine or tryptophan is present at the end of the CDR3, so a read error is the likely explanation. This chain joins TRBV28 and TRBJ1-1, with D unresolved. CDR3 length equals 15 residues. In germline, CDR1 is MDHEN, CDR2 SYDVKM. CDR3 sequence (DNA): TGTGCCAGCATTTTAAGTAGGGCGGGCAGCACTGAAGCTTTCCTT. Translated, it gives CASILSRAGSTEAFL.

Many counts were recorded for this clonotype. The chain couples TRBV9 to TRBJ2-1; 7 nucleotides align to TRBD2. The CDR3 sequence is 15 residues long. V gave up 3 bases and J gave up 4 bases; unmatched junction bases: 7. Germline-derived CDR1 and CDR2 are SGDLS and YYNGEE. The CDR3 spells CASSEASGPYNEQFF. The CDR3 bases are TGTGCCAGCAGCGAGGCTAGCGGTCCGTACAATGAGCAGTTCTTC.

By frequency in the sample, this clonotype is medium-sized. The chain couples TRBV6-1 to TRBJ2-7; D unresolved. There are 15 residues in the CDR3. Germline-derived CDR1 and CDR2 are MNHNS and SASEGT. V was shortened by 0 bases and J by 0 bases, with 9 bases between the two germline ends. The CDR3 protein is CASSEAMGSSYEQYF. The CDR3 DNA sequence: TGTGCCAGCAGTGAAGCGATGGGTAGCTCCTACGAGCAGTACTTC.

With regard to this clonotype: A far larger clone is just one base off, so this is likely a read error. The chain uses TRBV6-4 and TRBJ1-2; 7 nucleotides agree with TRBD1. This CDR3 region has 15 residues. J gave up 4 bases and V 3 bases, and 8 bases lay outside the gene matches. CDR1 is MRHNA and CDR2 is SNTAGT in the germline V gene. DNA for the CDR3: TGTGCCAGCAGTGAAGCACAGGGGACTGGCTATGGCTACACCTTC. Residues: CASSEAQGTGYGYTF.